This TCR beta chain stems from a study of cytomegalovirus exposure and HLA in healthy donors. The CDR3 has 15 residues. V gave up 7 bases and J gave up 8 bases; unmatched junction bases: 12. The V gene's germline CDR1 is SNHLY and CDR2 FYNNEI. PCR amplification relied on 60 Vbeta primers (plus 13 Jbeta primers). Data came from immunoSEQ multiplex PCR; TCRdb stores just in-frame clones and leaves some out. This sample has about 150,000 clones, with roughly 78% found just once. The specimen was PBMCs. V and J are TRBV2 and TRBJ1-4; 8 nucleotides match TRBD1. The sequence was obtained from a man aged 35-49 years in good health and CMV-seropositive. The CDR3 DNA follows: TGTGCCAGCATTCTCGGGACAGGCGGCCGCGAAAAACTGTTTTTT. Amino acid sequence: CASILGTGGREKLFF.